Detailed here is one T cell receptor (beta chain). The antigen it binds to is not known. No base-level quality is on record; no much larger clone is a single base apart. The time point tag for this specimen amounts to: baseline before first vaccination. Vaccinee samples were obtained from the UK trials COV001 and COV002, which included a single-blind randomized controlled phase 2/3 trial of AZD1222 (ChAdOx1 nCoV-19) in healthy adults. Trial participant PBMC samples were collected at day 0 and day 28 after the second dose for TCRbeta chain sequencing. The CDR3 regions of human TCRbeta chains were subjected to immunosequencing. The original methods were these. Repertoire TCRs were matched against a reference library of SARS-CoV-2-specific TCRs generated with the MIRA antigen-specificity platform. Breadth was defined as the fraction of unique TCRs that were SARS-CoV-2-associated. Depth was defined as the fraction of total T cells that were SARS-CoV-2-associated. Using the MIRA data, every spike-specific TCR was mapped to the spike region that the TCR reacted to and assigned to either a CD4 or a CD8 class. Log10-transformed breadth and depth values were compared by one-way ANOVA with Sidak's multiple comparisons tests. The table was pulled from immuneACCESS by TCRdb, which kept in-frame rearrangements only. Such tables lose some clones; where checked, under half of the loss comes from unresolved V genes, and the rest has no known cause. That table furnishes V, J and clone size, whereas the DNA furnished D and trimming. The sample data list over 110,000 clones, and more than 85% of these were observed just once. About 3% of the sample goes to the ten largest clones.

The data were taken from a study of T cell responses to AZD1222 COVID-19 vaccine (dated by TCRdb to the early 2020s). Looking at the study overall: AZD1222 recipients whose second dose came at about 4 weeks and those whose second dose came at about 12 weeks were combined into one group, since spike-specific TCR depth and breadth did not differ between the two schedules. A total of 230 to 250 trial participants underwent TCR sequencing, of whom 207 received two doses of AZD1222 and about 26 received two doses of the MenACWY control vaccine. Trial participants were enrolled into age subgroups of 18-55, 56-69 and 70-plus years, which contained roughly 150, 30 and 60 TCR-sequenced participants, respectively. The paper's findings and limits, for the study overall: Because no day 14 peak-response samples were available, the repertoires could be characterized only after the peak T cell response. The whole spike protein was spanned by vaccine-associated CD4 TCRs, and dominant responses were seen in regions 160-218 and 743-854. Participants were mostly white British and included more females than males, and it was suggested by the authors that clonal diversity may have been underestimated. Conclusions about previously exposed vaccinees are limited, since just six AZD1222 recipients were seropositive for SARS-CoV-2 at baseline. Epitopes outside the regions mutated in the B.1.351 and B.1.1.7 variants were reportedly recognized by nearly half of the unique spike-specific TCRs. The 56-69-year group was small, and its depth increase did not reach significance, likely because of low power. After two AZD1222 doses, both the breadth and the depth of spike-specific TCRs were significantly higher than at day 0 and than in MenACWY recipients.

V loses 2 bases at its end and J loses 2 bases; junction bases beyond the gene matches: 6. In the germline V gene (reference sequence), CDR1 corresponds to GTSNPN and CDR2 to SVGIG. From cysteine to phenylalanine, the CDR3 is 15 amino acids long. This entry keeps only the CDR3 DNA: 45 bases, framed from base 1. The chain is assembled from TRBV30 and TRBJ2-1; TRBD2 matches 7 bases in the middle. The receptor was isolated from an adult in good health. The sample in question was peripheral blood, obtained on day 0 of AZD1222 vaccination. The nucleotides read TGTGCCTGGAGTAGAACTGGGGGGGCCTACAATGAGCAGTTCTTC. This encodes CAWSRTGGAYNEQFF.